What follows are 20 T cell receptor beta chains derived from one specimen sequenced in a study of CD8+ T cells in alopecia areata. Sequencing used cDNA as its template, made by extracting RNA and reverse transcribing it. The protocol was immunoSEQ multiplex PCR, while the TCRdb copy is restricted to in-frame clones and leaves out a portion. This table holds about 110,000 clones, 55% to 60% found once. Treatment meaning: oral pan-JAK inhibitor, 5-10 mg twice daily. The sample was CD4+ T cells sorted from blood, taken at week 24, from a patient treated with tofacitinib. The source is a human donor with alopecia areata.

This clone was counted only a few times. V is TRBV7-2 and J is TRBJ2-7; D gene uncertain. Between the trimmed V and J ends, which lost 5 bases and 5 bases, there was a span of 16 bases. CDR1 and CDR2 from the germline V gene are SGHTA and FQGNSA. CDR3 size: 14 residues. In DNA, the CDR3 is TGTGCCAGCAGCCCGTTCATGATTCTCAACGAGCAGTACTTC. Protein: CASSPFMILNEQYF. The full variable domain, in which reference TRBV7-2 and TRBJ2-7 provide the parts outside the CDR3, is GAGVSQSPSNKVTEKGKDVELRCDPISGHTALYWYRQSLGQGLEFLIYFQGNSAPDKSGLPSDRFSAERTGGSVSTLTIQRTQQEDSAVYLCASSPFMILNEQYFGPGTRLTVT.

The V gene is TRBV30, the J gene TRBJ2-7; 7 bases match TRBD1. The CDR3 contains 15 residues. CDR1 is GTSNPN and CDR2 is SVGIG in the germline V gene (reference sequence). V was clipped by 2 bases and J by 4 bases; unmatched bases: 11. CDR3 in DNA: TGTGCCTGGAGTTTGGAGACAGGGTTTCGGTACGAGCAGTACTTC. Protein: CAWSLETGFRYEQYF.

This clone was seen more than once but under ten times. Here the CDR3 reads CASSLQGGLGFF. For the CDR3, the DNA is TGTGCCAGCAGCTTACAGGGCGGGCTCGGCTTCTTC. The chain joins TRBV7-2 to TRBJ2-1; D possibly uses TRBD1 or TRBD2 (5 bases each). V was clipped by 2 bases and J by 16 bases, with 15 bases between them. This CDR3 contains 12 residues. In germline, CDR1 is SGHTA, CDR2 FQGNSA.

In its sample, this clone was seen once. The V and J genes are TRBV7-9 and TRBJ1-5; no clear D gene. Trimming cost V 5 bases and J 2 bases, with 10 bases left between them. The CDR3 runs 14 residues. Looked up from germline, CDR1 is SEHNR and CDR2 is FQNEAQ (reference sequence). The DNA for the CDR3 is TGTGCCAGCAGCCCGGGCGGGGGCAATCAGCCCCAGCATTTT. Translation: CASSPGGGNQPQHF.

The genes are TRBV7-2 and TRBJ1-2; D ambiguous. The V end lost 3 bases, the J end lost 4 bases, and 9 bases lay between the germline ends. Per germline, CDR1 SGHTA and CDR2 FQGNSA. The CDR3 extends over 13 amino acids. The CDR3: CASSFSSAYGYTF. CDR3 in DNA: TGTGCCAGCAGCTTTTCCAGTGCCTATGGCTACACCTTC.

The chain couples TRBV4-3 to TRBJ2-5; TRBD1 or TRBD2 may be the D gene (6 bases each). Trimming took off 4 bases at V and 5 bases at J, with 17 bases between the two ends. Germline assignment: CDR1 LGHNA and CDR2 YSLEER. The CDR3 totals 15 residues. CDR3 sequence: CASSRSGDNVETQYF. The DNA of the CDR3 is TGCGCCAGCAGCCGGTCGGGGGACAATGTGGAGACCCAGTACTTC.

The chain uses TRBV7-2 and TRBJ2-3; D assignment may be TRBD1 or TRBD2 (6 bases each). This CDR3 is 14 amino acids long. The germline V gene has CDR1 SGHTA and CDR2 FQGNSA. V was pared by 3 bases and J by 4 bases, with 11 bases between. CDR3 amino acids: CASSFSRGPDTQYF. Written as DNA, the CDR3 is TGTGCCAGCAGCTTCAGTCGGGGGCCAGATACGCAGTATTTT.

V gene TRBV5-1 combines with J gene TRBJ2-1, with 8 nucleotides matching TRBD1. V shed 1 base, J shed 7 bases, and the junction held 7 bases outside the gene matches. Per the germline V gene, CDR1 is SGHRS and CDR2 is YFSETQ. The CDR3 has 15 residues. The CDR3 bases are TGCGCCAGCAGCTTGATAGGACAGGGCTTTAATGAGCAGTTCTTC. Its translation: CASSLIGQGFNEQFF.

The chain employs TRBV19 and TRBJ2-5, with D possibly being TRBD2 (5 bases). V was shortened by 3 bases and J by 4 bases, with 18 bases between the two germline ends. Germline CDR1 and CDR2: LNHDA and SQIVND (reference sequence). This CDR3 has 16 amino acids. CDR3 DNA sequence: TGTGCCAGTAGTATCTCGCTAGCTGGGTTGGGAGAGACCCAGTACTTC. It codes for CASSISLAGLGETQYF.

The gene calls are TRBV5-1 and TRBJ2-1; maybe TRBD2 (5 bases). This CDR3 is 11 amino acids long. V was cut by 4 bases and J by 10 bases, with 9 bases left in between. Per the germline V gene, CDR1 is SGHRS and CDR2 is YFSETQ. The CDR3, as DNA: TGCGCCAGCAGCCCCGGGGAGGAGCAGTTCTTC. Its translation is CASSPGEEQFF.

This chain joins TRBV20-1 and TRBJ1-2; the D is unclear. V lost 0 bases and J 5 bases, leaving 4 bases between the germline ends. The CDR3 has 11 residues. Germline CDR1 reads DFQATT; CDR2 reads SNEGSKA (reference sequence). CDR3 coding DNA: TGCAGTGCTAGAGAGGGGTATGGCTACACCTTC. Protein: CSAREGYGYTF.

The chain has TRBV9 and TRBJ2-1; tentatively, D is TRBD1 (6 bases). Trimming stripped 3 bases from V and 4 bases from J, with 20 bases between. Germline V gene data show CDR1 as SGDLS and CDR2 as YYNGEE. The CDR3 length is 17 residues. Here the CDR3 reads CASSAGGVQGRYNEQFF. The CDR3 DNA sequence: TGTGCCAGCAGCGCTGGCGGAGTGCAGGGGCGTTACAATGAGCAGTTCTTC.

This chain uses TRBV11-1 with TRBJ2-5; D assignment may be TRBD1 or TRBD2 (5 bases each). The CDR3 has 14 residues. Per the germline V gene, CDR1 is SGHAT and CDR2 is FQDESV (reference sequence). V was pared by 4 bases and J by 4 bases, with 13 bases between. The CDR3 spells CASSSGPTGETQYF. DNA of the CDR3: TGTGCCAGCAGCTCGGGACCTACCGGAGAGACCCAGTACTTC.

This clone was picked up many times. The chain combines TRBV7-9 with TRBJ2-3; the match to TRBD2 covers 9 bases. This CDR3 is built from 14 residues. The germline V gene encodes CDR1 SEHNR and CDR2 FQNEAQ (reference sequence). V was clipped by 4 bases and J by 4 bases; unmatched bases: 3. In nucleotides, the CDR3 is TGTGCCAGCAGCTCGACTAGCGGATCAGATACGCAGTATTTT. Protein sequence: CASSSTSGSDTQYF.

This chain uses TRBV4-3 with TRBJ1-5; D unresolved. Trimming removed 0 bases at V and 9 bases at J, with 12 bases between. CDR1 is LGHNA and CDR2 is YSLEER in the germline V gene. The CDR3 covers 14 residues. CDR3 DNA: TGCGCCAGCAGCCAAGATCAAGGGTTTTGGCCCCAGCATTTT. This translates into CASSQDQGFWPQHF.

The J gene is TRBJ2-5, the V gene TRBV25-1; TRBD2 matches 8 bases. V gave up 8 bases and J gave up 4 bases; unmatched junction bases: 15. Per the germline V gene, CDR1 is MGHDK and CDR2 is SYGVNS. This CDR3 is 16 amino acids long. The CDR3 bases are TGTGCCAGCGGGTCCGGGGGGGCCGGGGACACAGAGACCCAGTACTTC. It yields the protein CASGSGGAGDTETQYF.

This clone occurred a few times. The gene calls are TRBV5-1 and TRBJ1-6, with 7 bases matching TRBD1. The CDR3 consists of 16 residues. Germline loops: CDR1 SGHRS, CDR2 YFSETQ. Unmatched junction bases numbered 11, after V lost 4 bases and J lost 7 bases. This CDR3 reads CASSPQGGAENSPLHF. CDR3 DNA: TGCGCCAGCAGCCCTCAAGGGGGCGCAGAAAATTCACCCCTCCACTTT.

A few counts support this clone. This chain links TRBV15 with TRBJ1-6; D is unresolved. V was shortened by 0 bases and J by 8 bases, with 8 bases between the two germline ends. This CDR3 spans 14 amino acids. In germline, CDR1 is LNHNV, CDR2 YYDKDF (reference sequence). The CDR3 DNA reads TGTGCCACCAGCAGAGAACAGCCGGATTCACCCCTCCACTTT. Translating gives CATSREQPDSPLHF. Filled out from reference TRBV15 and TRBJ1-6, the complete variable domain reads DAMVIQNPRYQVTQFGKPVTLSCSQTLNHNVMYWYQQKSSQAPKLLFHYYDKDFNNEADTPDNFQSRRPNTSFCFLDIRSPGLGDTAMYLCATSREQPDSPLHFGNGTRLTVT.

The rearrangement joins TRBV7-3 to TRBJ2-5; the D gene is possibly TRBD2 (5 bases). The CDR3 runs 14 residues. Trimming cost V 2 bases and J 1 base, with 8 bases left between them. CDR1 is SGHTA, CDR2 FQGTGA, per germline. The CDR3 here is CASSLSAAQETQYF. DNA of the CDR3: TGTGCCAGCAGCTTATCAGCGGCCCAAGAGACCCAGTACTTC.

This clone has just one count. This chain links TRBV5-4 with TRBJ1-2; possible D gene TRBD1, 5 bases. This CDR3 is built from 13 residues. V was trimmed by 4 bases and J by 8 bases, leaving 15 bases between them. The germline V gene has CDR1 SGHNT and CDR2 YYREEE (reference sequence). This chain's CDR3 is CASSHDRSGGYTF. In DNA, the CDR3 is TGTGCCAGCAGCCACGACAGATCGGGAGGCTACACCTTC.